This T cell receptor (beta chain) was obtained from a study of molecular identifiers for immune sequencing clone quantification. Study overall: Replicate RNA from roughly 20,000 or 100,000 naive CD8 T cells formed five aliquots; four were sequenced.

Sorting was used to obtain naive CD8 T cells (CD8+CD4-CCR7+CD45RA+). The authors built bulk TCR libraries by previously described methods with listed TCR primers. TCRdb re-analysed the PCR reads in MiXCR, keeping a single row per CDR3 protein. The data hold nearly 55,000 distinct CDR3 sequences, with roughly a third observed a single time. Sequencing was done on a sample of naive CD8+ T cells from blood, with Jurkat cell RNA spiked in. The subset is: FACS-sorted CD8+CD4-CCR7+CD45RA+ naive T cells. The receptor's source is a human donor in good health. Some libraries in this study had Jurkat cell RNA spiked in.

The CDR3 DNA reads as TGTGCCAGCCTAGGACAGAACACCGGGGAGCTGTTTTTT. Its translation is CASLGQNTGELFF. The chain uses TRBV27 and TRBJ2-2; D might be TRBD1 (5 bases). The germline V gene has CDR1 MNHEY and CDR2 SMNVEV (reference sequence). This CDR3 is built from 13 residues. Trimming removed 8 bases from V and 1 base from J, with 8 bases in between.